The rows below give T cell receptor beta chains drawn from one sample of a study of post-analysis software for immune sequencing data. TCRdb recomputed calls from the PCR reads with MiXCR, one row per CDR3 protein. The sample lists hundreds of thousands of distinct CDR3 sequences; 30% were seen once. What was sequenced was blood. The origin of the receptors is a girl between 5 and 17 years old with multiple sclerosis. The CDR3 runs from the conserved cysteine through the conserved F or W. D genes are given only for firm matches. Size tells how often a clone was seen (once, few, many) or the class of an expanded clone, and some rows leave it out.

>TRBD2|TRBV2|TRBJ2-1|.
TGTGCCAGCAGTGAAGGGACTAGCGGCAATGAGCAGTTCTTC
CASSEGTSGNEQFF
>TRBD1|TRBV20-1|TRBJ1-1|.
TGCAGTGCTAGGTTGGCAGGGGGCTTGACTGAAGCTTTCTTT
CSARLAGGLTEAFF
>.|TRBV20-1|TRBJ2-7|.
TGCAGTGCTAGACCAGGTGGGATTCTCTACGAGCAGTACTTC
CSARPGGILYEQYF
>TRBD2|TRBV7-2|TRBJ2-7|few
TGTGCCAGCAGCTTAGGTGCGGGAGGGGGCTACGAGCAGTACTTC
CASSLGAGGGYEQYF
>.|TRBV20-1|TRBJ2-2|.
TGCAGTGCCCCGACGGGCGGGAACACCGGGGAGCGGTTTTTT
CSAPTGGNTGERFF
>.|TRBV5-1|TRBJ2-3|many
TGTGCCAGCAGCTTGGGGACTAGCACAGATACGCAGTATTTT
CASSLGTSTDTQYF
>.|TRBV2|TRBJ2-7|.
TGTGCCAGCCCTGGACAGCGCGTGGACGAGCAGTACTTC
CASPGQRVDEQYF
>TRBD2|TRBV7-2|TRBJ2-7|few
TGTGCCAGCAGCTTAAAGGGACTATTTTCCTACGAGCAGTACTTC
CASSLKGLFSYEQYF
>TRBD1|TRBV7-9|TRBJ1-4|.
TGTGCCAGCAGCTTAGGAGGGACAGGGCTTAATGAAAAACTGTTTTTT
CASSLGGTGLNEKLFF
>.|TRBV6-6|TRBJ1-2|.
TGTGCCAGCAGTTACGATCCAGGAAGAGGTGGCTACACCTTC
CASSYDPGRGGYTF
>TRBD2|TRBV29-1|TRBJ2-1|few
TGCAGCGTTGAAGGAACGGGAGGAGGGTATGAGCAGTTCTTC
CSVEGTGGGYEQFF
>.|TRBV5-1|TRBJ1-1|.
TGCGCCAGCAGAACGACAGGCGCGAACACTGAAGCTTTCTTT
CASRTTGANTEAFF
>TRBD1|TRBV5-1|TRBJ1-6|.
TGCGCCAGCAGCCCGGGGACAGACCCCCGGAATTCACCCCCCCACTTT
CASSPGTDPRNSPPHF
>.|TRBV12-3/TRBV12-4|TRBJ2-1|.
TGTGCCAGCACGGGGGGCTCCGATGAGCAGTTCTTC
CASTGGSDEQFF
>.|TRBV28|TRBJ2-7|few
TGTGCCAGCAGTTTTCAGGGGTGGAGCGAGCAGTACTTC
CASSFQGWSEQYF
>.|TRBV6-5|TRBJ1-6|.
TGTGCCAGCAGTTATTTTGGCATGGGCTCCTATAATTCACCCCTCCACTTT
CASSYFGMGSYNSPLHF
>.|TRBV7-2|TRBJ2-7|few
TGTGCCAGCAGCTTAGTGGCGGGAATGAGAAACGAGCAGTACTTC
CASSLVAGMRNEQYF
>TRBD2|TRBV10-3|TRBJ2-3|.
TGTGCCATCAGTGGGGGACTAGCGGGGCTCACAGATACGCAGTATTTT
CAISGGLAGLTDTQYF
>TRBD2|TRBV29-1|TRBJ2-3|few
TGCAGCGCTGGCCCCCGGGGGGTAAGGAGCACAGATACGCAGTATTTT
CSAGPRGVRSTDTQYF
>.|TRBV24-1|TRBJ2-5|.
TGTGCCACCAGTGACCCCAGGCCTGGAGAGACCCAGTACTTC
CATSDPRPGETQYF
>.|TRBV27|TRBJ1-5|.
TGTGCCAGCAGTTTAGATGAGACCTACCAGCCCCAGCATTTT
CASSLDETYQPQHF
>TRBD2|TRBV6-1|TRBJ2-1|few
TGTGCCAGTTCCACGCTAGCGGGAGGAATCAATGAGCAGTTCTTC
CASSTLAGGINEQFF
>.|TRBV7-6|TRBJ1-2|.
TGTGCCAGCAGCCCCGTAGACAAGAGCCATGGCTACACCTTC
CASSPVDKSHGYTF
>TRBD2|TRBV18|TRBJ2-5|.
TGTGCCAGCTCACCACCAGCGGGGGGACAAGAGACCCAGTACTTC
CASSPPAGGQETQYF
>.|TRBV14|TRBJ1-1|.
TGTGCCAGCAGCCAATCTAGACAAACTGAAGCTTTCTTT
CASSQSRQTEAFF
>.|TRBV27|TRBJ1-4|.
TGTGCCAGCAGTTTATCCTGGACAACTAATGAAAAACTGTTTTTT
CASSLSWTTNEKLFF
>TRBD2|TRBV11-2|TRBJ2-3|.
TGTGCCAGCAGCCTGCTCGGGGGGGGCCTTGATACGCAGTATTTT
CASSLLGGGLDTQYF
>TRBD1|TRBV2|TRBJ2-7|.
TGTGCCAGCAGCGAAGACAGGGGAGGATCCCCCGAGCAGTACTTC
CASSEDRGGSPEQYF
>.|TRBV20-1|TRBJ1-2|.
TGCAGTGCTAGAGATACGGGGGAAACTGGCTACACCTTC
CSARDTGETGYTF
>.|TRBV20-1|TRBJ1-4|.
TGCAGTGCTACAAATTCCGGGACACGACTTAATGAAAAGCTGTTTTTT
CSATNSGTRLNEKLFF
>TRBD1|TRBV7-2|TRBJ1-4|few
TGTGCCAGCTCCGGGACAGGGCATATCGGACTGTTTTTT
CASSGTGHIGLFF
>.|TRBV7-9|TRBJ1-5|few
TGTGCCAGCAGCTTTGGTGGGGCGTCGGCCGAACCCCAGCATTTT
CASSFGGASAEPQHF
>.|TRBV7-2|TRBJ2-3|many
TGTGCCAGCAGCTTACCGGGCGCAGATACGCAGTATTTT
CASSLPGADTQYF
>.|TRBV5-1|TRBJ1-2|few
TGCGCCAGCAGCTCCCAAGGGGCCAGCTATGGCTACACCTTC
CASSSQGASYGYTF
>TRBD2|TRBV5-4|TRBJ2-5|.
TGTGCCAGCAGCTGGACTAGCAGGGAAGAGACCCAGTACTTC
CASSWTSREETQYF
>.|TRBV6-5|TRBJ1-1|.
TGTGCCAGCAGTTACGGTGTGGGGAACACTGAAGCTTTCTTT
CASSYGVGNTEAFF
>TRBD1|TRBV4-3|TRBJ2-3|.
TGCGCCAGCAGCCTTTGGACAGGGCACACAGATACGCAGTATTTT
CASSLWTGHTDTQYF
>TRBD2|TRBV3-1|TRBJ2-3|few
TGTGCCAGCAGCCAAGAGTTGGCTAGCGGGAGTGTCGGAGATACGCAGTATTTT
CASSQELASGSVGDTQYF
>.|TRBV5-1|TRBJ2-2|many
TGCGCCAGCAGCTTCAACACCGGGGAGCTGTTTTTT
CASSFNTGELFF
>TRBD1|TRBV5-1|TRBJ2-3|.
TGCGCCAGCAGCTTGGGACAGGGGGTTTATACGCAGTATTTT
CASSLGQGVYTQYF
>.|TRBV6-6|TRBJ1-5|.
TGTGCCAGCAGTGATCAGGGGTCAAATCAGCCCCAGCATTTT
CASSDQGSNQPQHF
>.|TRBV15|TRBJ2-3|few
TGTGCCACCAGCGGAGGAGCCCTGGACGGAAAGTATTTT
CATSGGALDGKYF